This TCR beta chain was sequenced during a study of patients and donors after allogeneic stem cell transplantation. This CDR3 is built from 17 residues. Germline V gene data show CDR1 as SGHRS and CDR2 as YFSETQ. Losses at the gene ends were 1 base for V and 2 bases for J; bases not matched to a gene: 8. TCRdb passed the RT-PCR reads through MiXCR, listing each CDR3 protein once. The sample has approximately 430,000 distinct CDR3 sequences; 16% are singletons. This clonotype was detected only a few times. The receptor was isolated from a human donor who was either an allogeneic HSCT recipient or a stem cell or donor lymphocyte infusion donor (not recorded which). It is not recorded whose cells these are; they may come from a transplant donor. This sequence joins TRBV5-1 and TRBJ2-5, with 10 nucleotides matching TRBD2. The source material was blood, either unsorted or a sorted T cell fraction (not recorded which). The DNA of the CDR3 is TGCGCCAGCAGCTTGCCTCGGACTAGCGGAGATCAAGAGACCCAGTACTTC. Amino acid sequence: CASSLPRTSGDQETQYF.